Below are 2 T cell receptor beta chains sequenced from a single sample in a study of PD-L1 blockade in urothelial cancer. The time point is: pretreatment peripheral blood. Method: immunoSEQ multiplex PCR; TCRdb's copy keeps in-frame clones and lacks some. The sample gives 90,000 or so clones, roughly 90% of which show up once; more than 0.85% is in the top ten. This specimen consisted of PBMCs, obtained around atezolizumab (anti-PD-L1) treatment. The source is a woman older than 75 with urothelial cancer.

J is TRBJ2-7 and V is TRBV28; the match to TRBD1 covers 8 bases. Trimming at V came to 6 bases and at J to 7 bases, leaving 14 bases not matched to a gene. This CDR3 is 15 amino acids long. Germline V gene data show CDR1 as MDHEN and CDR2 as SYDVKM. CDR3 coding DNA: TGTGCCAGCAGAGGGCCGTTGACAGGGGTGTCGGAGCAGTACTTC. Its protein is CASRGPLTGVSEQYF. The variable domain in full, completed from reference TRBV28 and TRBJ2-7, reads DVKVTQSSRYLVKRTGEKVFLECVQDMDHENMFWYRQDPGLGLRLIYFSYDVKMKEKGDIPEGYSVSREKKERFSLILESASTNQTSMYLCASRGPLTGVSEQYFGPGTRLTVT.

The DNA for the CDR3 is TGTGCCAGCAGCCTCTCTGACGGACAGCGGAATGAGCAGTTCTTC. Protein sequence: CASSLSDGQRNEQFF. The V gene is TRBV7-9, the J gene TRBJ2-1, with a tentative D call TRBD1 (6 bases). CDR1 and CDR2 from the germline V gene are SEHNR and FQNEAQ (reference sequence). V dropped 5 bases and J dropped 7 bases, with 18 bases sitting between them. CDR3 length: 15 residues.